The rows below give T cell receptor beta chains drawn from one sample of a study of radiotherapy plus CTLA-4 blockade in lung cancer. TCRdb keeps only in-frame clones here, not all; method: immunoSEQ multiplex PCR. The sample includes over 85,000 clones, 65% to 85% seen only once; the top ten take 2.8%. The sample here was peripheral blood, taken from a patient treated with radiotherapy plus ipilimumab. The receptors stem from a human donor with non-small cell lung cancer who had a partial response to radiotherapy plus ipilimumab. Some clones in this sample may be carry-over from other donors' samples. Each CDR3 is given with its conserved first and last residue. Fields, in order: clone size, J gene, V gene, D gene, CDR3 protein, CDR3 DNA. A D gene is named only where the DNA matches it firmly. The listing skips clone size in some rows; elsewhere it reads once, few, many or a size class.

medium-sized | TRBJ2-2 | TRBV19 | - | CASSIRFSPGGGELFF | TGTGCCAGTAGTATTAGGTTTTCCCCCGGGGGCGGGGAGCTGTTTTTT
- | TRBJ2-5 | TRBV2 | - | CASRRDSPQETQYF | TGTGCCAGCAGAAGGGACTCCCCCCAAGAGACCCAGTACTTC
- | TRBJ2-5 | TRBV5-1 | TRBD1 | CASSGTGGAETQYF | TGCGCCAGCAGCGGGACAGGGGGCGCCGAGACCCAGTACTTC
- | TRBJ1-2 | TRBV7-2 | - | CASSFDSMNGYTF | TGTGCCAGCAGCTTCGACAGTATGAATGGCTACACCTTC
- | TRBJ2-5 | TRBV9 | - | CASSVESRGETQYF | TGTGCCAGCAGCGTAGAGTCCAGGGGAGAGACCCAGTACTTC
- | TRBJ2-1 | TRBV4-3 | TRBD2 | CASSRGGRLAGDEEQFF | TGCGCCAGCAGCCGCGGGGGGCGACTAGCGGGGGACGAGGAGCAGTTCTTC
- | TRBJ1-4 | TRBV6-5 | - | CASSYSSYNREKLFF | TGTGCCAGCAGTTACTCAAGTTATAACCGGGAAAAACTGTTTTTT
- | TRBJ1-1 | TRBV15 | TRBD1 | CATGQGPTAAFF | TGTGCCACCGGACAGGGTCCAACGGCGGCTTTCTTT
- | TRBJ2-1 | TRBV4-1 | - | CASSQDWAGFSYNEQFF | TGCGCCAGCAGCCAAGACTGGGCGGGGTTCTCCTACAATGAGCAGTTCTTC
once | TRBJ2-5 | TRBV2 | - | CASSSLASATEQYF | TGTGCCAGCAGTTCCCTGGCTAGCGCCACAGAGCAGTACTTC
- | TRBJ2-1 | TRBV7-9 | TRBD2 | CASKDTASGSDEQFF | TGTGCCAGCAAGGATACGGCTAGCGGGAGTGATGAGCAGTTCTTC
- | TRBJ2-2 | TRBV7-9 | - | CASSPPGLATGELFF | TGTGCCAGCAGCCCCCCGGGGTTGGCAACCGGGGAGCTGTTTTTT
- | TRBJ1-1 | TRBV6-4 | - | CASSDSPGAQTEAFF | TGTGCCAGCAGTGACTCCCCAGGGGCGCAGACTGAAGCTTTCTTT
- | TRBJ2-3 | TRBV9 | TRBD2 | CASSVEPPAGGAADTQYF | TGTGCCAGCAGCGTAGAACCCCCGGCGGGGGGAGCCGCAGATACGCAGTATTTT
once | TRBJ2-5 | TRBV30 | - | CAWGSDWFIKTQYF | TGTGCCTGGGGGTCGGACTGGTTTATAAAGACCCAGTACTTC
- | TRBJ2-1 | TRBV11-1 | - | CASSPLPNHEQFF | TGTGCCAGCAGCCCCCTACCTAACCATGAGCAGTTCTTC
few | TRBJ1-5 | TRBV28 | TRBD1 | CASSTGTGSNQPQHF | TGTGCCAGCAGTACCGGGACAGGGAGCAATCAGCCCCAGCATTTT
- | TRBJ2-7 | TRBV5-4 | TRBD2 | CASSRGLGGTSDVPQYF | TGTGCCAGCAGCCGGGGGCTTGGTGGGACTAGCGACGTCCCGCAGTACTTC
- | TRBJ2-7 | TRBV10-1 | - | CASSDPSSYEQYF | TGCGCCAGCAGTGACCCTAGCTCCTACGAGCAGTACTTC
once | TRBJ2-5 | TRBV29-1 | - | CSVEVNQETQYF | TGCAGTGTTGAAGTCAACCAAGAGACCCAGTACTTC
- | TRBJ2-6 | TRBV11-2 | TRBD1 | CAIAGTGFAGANVLTF | TGTGCCATCGCCGGGACAGGGTTTGCTGGGGCCAACGTCCTGACTTTC
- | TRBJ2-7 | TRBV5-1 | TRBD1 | CASRGTGPIEQYF | TGCGCCAGCAGGGGGACAGGGCCCATCGAGCAGTACTTC
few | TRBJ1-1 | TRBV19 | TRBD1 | CASSIVTGVGTEAFF | TGTGCCAGTAGTATTGTGACAGGGGTGGGCACTGAAGCTTTCTTT
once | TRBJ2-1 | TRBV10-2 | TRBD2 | CASSWERGLYNEQFF | TGCGCCAGCAGTTGGGAGCGGGGGTTATACAATGAGCAGTTCTTC
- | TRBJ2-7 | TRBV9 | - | CASSGRDKMGEQYF | TGTGCCAGCAGCGGCCGGGACAAAATGGGCGAGCAGTACTTC
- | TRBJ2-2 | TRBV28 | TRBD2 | CASSLVGLAGRTGELFF | TGTGCCAGCAGTTTGGTGGGACTAGCGGGACGTACCGGGGAGCTGTTTTTT
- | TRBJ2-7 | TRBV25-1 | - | CASIGGASYEQYF | TGTGCCAGCATCGGTGGGGCCTCCTACGAGCAGTACTTC
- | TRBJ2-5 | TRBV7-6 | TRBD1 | CASSQTGVQETQYF | TGTGCCAGCAGCCAGACAGGGGTCCAAGAGACCCAGTACTTC
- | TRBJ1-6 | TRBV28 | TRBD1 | CAIEGAPGSPLHF | TGTGCCATCGAGGGGGCGCCCGGTTCACCCCTCCACTTT
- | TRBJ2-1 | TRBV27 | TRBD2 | CASASRGGYNEQFF | TGTGCCAGCGCCTCTCGGGGGGGGTACAATGAGCAGTTCTTC
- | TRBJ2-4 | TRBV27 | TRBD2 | CASSPSGSWSKNIQYF | TGTGCCAGCAGTCCTAGCGGGAGTTGGTCCAAAAACATTCAGTACTTC
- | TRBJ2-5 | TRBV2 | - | CAGSWGVETQYF | TGTGCCGGCAGTTGGGGAGTGGAGACCCAGTACTTC
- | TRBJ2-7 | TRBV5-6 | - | CASRPRLDSYEQYF | TGTGCCAGCAGGCCCCGACTAGACTCCTACGAGCAGTACTTC
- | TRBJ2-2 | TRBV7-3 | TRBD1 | CASSPGTGNTGELFF | TGTGCCAGCAGCCCTGGGACAGGGAACACCGGGGAGCTGTTTTTT
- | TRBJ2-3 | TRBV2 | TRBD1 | CASRGDRGQGDTQYF | TGTGCCAGCCGAGGGGACAGGGGGCAAGGTGATACGCAGTATTTT
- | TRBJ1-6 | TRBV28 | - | CASSSQTGNNSPLHF | TGTGCCAGCAGTTCGCAGACTGGAAATAATTCACCCCTCCACTTT
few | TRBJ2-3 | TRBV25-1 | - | CASSDSGTSTDTQYF | TGTGCCAGCAGTGATAGCGGTACTAGCACAGATACGCAGTATTTT
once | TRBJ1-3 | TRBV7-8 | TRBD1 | CASSLDRGGGNTIYF | TGTGCCAGCAGCTTAGACAGGGGAGGAGGAAACACCATATATTTT
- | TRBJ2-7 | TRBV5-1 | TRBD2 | CASSFSGSPLLGEQYF | TGCGCCAGCAGCTTTAGCGGGTCGCCCCTTTTAGGAGAGCAGTACTTC
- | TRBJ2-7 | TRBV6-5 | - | CASTNPPGYEQYF | TGTGCCAGCACCAACCCTCCGGGCTACGAGCAGTACTTC
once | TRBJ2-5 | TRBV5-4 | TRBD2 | CASSLKAGGGETQYF | TGTGCCAGCAGCTTGAAAGCGGGGGGTGGTGAGACCCAGTACTTC
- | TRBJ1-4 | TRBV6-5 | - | CASSGGSNEKLFF | TGTGCCAGCAGCGGGGGGAGTAATGAAAAACTGTTTTTT
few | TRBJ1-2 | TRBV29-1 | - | CSVEGAATGYTF | TGCAGCGTTGAAGGGGCAGCTACTGGCTACACCTTC
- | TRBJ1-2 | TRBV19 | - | CASSTGSRGGYTF | TGTGCCAGTAGTACGGGATCTAGAGGCGGCTACACCTTC
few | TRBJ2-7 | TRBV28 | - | CASSSPTLWEGGQEQYF | TGTGCCAGCAGTTCACCCACACTGTGGGAAGGGGGACAAGAGCAGTACTTC
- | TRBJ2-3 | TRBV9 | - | CASSPQADTQYF | TGTGCCAGCAGCCCCCAGGCAGATACGCAGTATTTT
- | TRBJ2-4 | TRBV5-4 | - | CASSLGQKNIQYF | TGTGCCAGCAGCCTAGGACAGAAAAACATTCAGTACTTC
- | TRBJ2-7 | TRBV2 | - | CASQTLSSYEQYF | TGTGCCAGCCAAACCCTGAGCTCCTACGAGCAGTACTTC
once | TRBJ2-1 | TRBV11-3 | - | CASSLVRGNEQFF | TGTGCCAGCAGCTTAGTGAGGGGGAATGAGCAGTTCTTC
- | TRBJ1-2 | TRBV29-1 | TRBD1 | CSVAGGTNYGYTF | TGCAGCGTTGCAGGGGGTACTAACTATGGCTACACCTTC
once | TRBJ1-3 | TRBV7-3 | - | CASSLNRGLPSGNTIYF | TGTGCCAGCAGCTTAAATCGGGGATTACCCTCTGGAAACACCATATATTTT
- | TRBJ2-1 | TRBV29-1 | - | CSVEESSASYNEQFF | TGCAGCGTTGAAGAGTCGAGCGCATCCTACAATGAGCAGTTCTTC
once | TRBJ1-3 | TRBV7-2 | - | CASSFSSSSSGNTIYF | TGTGCCAGCAGCTTCTCTAGCTCTAGCTCTGGAAACACCATATATTTT
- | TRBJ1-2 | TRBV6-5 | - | CASSYVAGGSNGYTF | TGTGCCAGCAGTTACGTGGCGGGGGGGAGCAACGGCTACACCTTC
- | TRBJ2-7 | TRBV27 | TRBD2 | CASSLTSGSSYEQYF | TGTGCCAGCAGTTTGACTAGCGGATCCTCCTACGAGCAGTACTTC
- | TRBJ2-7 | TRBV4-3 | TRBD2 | CASSQGPSGGYEQYF | TGCGCCAGCAGCCAAGGGCCTAGCGGGGGCTACGAGCAGTACTTC